This T cell receptor beta chain was recovered during a study of T-cell reconstitution after alpha-beta-depleted transplantation in children. Study findings and constraints: After transplant, high TCRbeta diversity at day 60 in some patients arose from surviving recipient T cells and thymic progenitors. T cells produced anew were the main source of T-cell counts and diversity one year after transplant. At around two months after transplant, the alpha-beta T cells were reportedly derived from several hundred expanded clones that came from non-depleted graft cells.

Worth noting for this clonotype: Its specificity is not known.

The CDR3 is 14 residues long. V was pared by 3 bases and J by 0 bases, with 6 bases between. Using unique molecular identifiers, the investigators prepared the TCRbeta library. TCRdb fed the PCR reads into MiXCR, producing one record per CDR3 protein. The repertoire has about 470,000 distinct CDR3 sequences, over 40% of them found once; the top ten carry 27%. Material: PBMCs, obtained before TCRalphabeta/CD19-depleted stem cell transplant. The chain is built from TRBV12-3 or TRBV12-4 and TRBJ2-4; D is ambiguous. This TCR derives from a girl aged 2 to 10 with aplastic anemia, due to receive a stem cell transplant. CDR3 region: CASSFNLAKNIQYF. The CDR3, as DNA: TGTGCCAGCAGTTTCAACTTAGCCAAAAACATTCAGTACTTC.